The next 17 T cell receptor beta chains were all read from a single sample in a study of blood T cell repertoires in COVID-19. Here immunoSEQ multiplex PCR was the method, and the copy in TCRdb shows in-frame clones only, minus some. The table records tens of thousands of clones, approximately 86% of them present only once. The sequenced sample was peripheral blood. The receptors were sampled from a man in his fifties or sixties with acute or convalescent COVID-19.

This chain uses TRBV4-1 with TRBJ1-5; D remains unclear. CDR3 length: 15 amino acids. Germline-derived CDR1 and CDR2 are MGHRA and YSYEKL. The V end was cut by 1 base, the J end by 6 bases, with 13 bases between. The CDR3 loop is CASSQVGMVGQPQHF. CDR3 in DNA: TGCGCCAGCAGCCAAGTCGGGATGGTGGGTCAGCCCCAGCATTTT.

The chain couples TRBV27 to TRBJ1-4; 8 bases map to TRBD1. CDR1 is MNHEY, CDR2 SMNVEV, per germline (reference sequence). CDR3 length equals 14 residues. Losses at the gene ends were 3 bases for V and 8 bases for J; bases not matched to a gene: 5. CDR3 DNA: TGTGCCAGCAGTTTCAGGGGGCTGGGAGAAAAACTGTTTTTT. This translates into CASSFRGLGEKLFF.

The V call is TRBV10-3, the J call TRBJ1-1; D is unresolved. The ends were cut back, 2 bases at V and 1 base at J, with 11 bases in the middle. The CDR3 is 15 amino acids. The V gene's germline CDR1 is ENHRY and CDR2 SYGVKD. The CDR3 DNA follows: TGTGCCATCAGTGAGGGGGTGGGAGCGAACACTGAAGCTTTCTTT. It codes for CAISEGVGANTEAFF.

CDR3 coding DNA: TGTGCCAGCAGCGAAACGGCAGGGGGCTATGGCTACACCTTC. Translating gives CASSETAGGYGYTF. The rearrangement uses TRBV5-4 and TRBJ1-2; 7 bases are shared with TRBD1. The CDR3 extends over 14 amino acids. After removal of 4 bases from V and 4 bases from J, the junction contained 7 bases not matched to a gene. The germline V gene has CDR1 SGHNT and CDR2 YYREEE (reference sequence).

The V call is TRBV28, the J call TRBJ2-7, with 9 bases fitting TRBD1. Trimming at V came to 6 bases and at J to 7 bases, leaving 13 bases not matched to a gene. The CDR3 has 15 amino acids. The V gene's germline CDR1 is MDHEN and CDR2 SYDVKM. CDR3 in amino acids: CASRSPGQGRVEQYF. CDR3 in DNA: TGTGCCAGCAGGTCCCCGGGACAGGGTAGGGTGGAGCAGTACTTC.

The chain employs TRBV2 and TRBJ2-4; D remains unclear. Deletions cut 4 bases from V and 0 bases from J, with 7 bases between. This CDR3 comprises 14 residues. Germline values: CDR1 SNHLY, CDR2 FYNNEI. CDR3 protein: CASSGGLAKNIQYF. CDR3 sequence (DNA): TGTGCCAGCAGTGGAGGCTTAGCCAAAAACATTCAGTACTTC. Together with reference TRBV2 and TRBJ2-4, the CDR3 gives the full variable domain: EPEVTQTPSHQVTQMGQEVILRCVPISNHLYFYWYRQILGQKVEFLVSFYNNEISEKSEIFDDQFSVERPDGSNFTLKIRSTKLEDSAMYFCASSGGLAKNIQYFGAGTRLSVL.

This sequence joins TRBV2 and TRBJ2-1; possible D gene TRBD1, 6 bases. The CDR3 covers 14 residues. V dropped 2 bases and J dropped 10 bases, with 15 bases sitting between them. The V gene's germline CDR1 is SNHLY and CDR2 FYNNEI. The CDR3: CASSEQGSRLEQFF. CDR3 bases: TGTGCCAGCAGTGAACAGGGGTCACGCCTCGAGCAGTTCTTC.

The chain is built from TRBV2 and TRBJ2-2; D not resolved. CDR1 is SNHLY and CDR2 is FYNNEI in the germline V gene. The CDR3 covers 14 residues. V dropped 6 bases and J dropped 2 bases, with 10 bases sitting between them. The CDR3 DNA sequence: TGTGCCAGCAGGTCTGGCGGAAACACCGGGGAGCTGTTTTTT. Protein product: CASRSGGNTGELFF.

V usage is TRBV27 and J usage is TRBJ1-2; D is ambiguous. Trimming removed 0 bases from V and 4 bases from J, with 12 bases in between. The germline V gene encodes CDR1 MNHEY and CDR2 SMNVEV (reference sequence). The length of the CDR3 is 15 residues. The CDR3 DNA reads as TGTGCCAGCAGTTTATCGATAGCAAGTTCCTATGGCTACACCTTC. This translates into CASSLSIASSYGYTF.

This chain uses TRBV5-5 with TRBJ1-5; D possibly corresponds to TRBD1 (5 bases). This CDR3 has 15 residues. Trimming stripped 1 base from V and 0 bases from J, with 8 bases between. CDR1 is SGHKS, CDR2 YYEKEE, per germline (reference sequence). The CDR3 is CASSLTGDSNQPQHF. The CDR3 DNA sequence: TGTGCCAGCAGCTTGACAGGAGATAGCAATCAGCCCCAGCATTTT.

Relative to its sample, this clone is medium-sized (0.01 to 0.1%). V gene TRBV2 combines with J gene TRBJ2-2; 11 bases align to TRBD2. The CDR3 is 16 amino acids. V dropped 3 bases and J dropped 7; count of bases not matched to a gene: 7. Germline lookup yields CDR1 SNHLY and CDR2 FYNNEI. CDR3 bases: TGTGCCAGCAGTGATACTAGCGGGAGATCGGGCGGGGAGCTGTTTTTT. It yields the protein CASSDTSGRSGGELFF.

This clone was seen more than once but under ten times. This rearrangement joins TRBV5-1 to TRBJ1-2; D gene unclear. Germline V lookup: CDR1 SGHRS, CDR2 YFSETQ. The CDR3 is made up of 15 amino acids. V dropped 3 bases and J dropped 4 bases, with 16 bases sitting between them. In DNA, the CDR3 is TGCGCCAGCAGCTGGTCCCCGGAGGGAAGCTATGGCTACACCTTC. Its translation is CASSWSPEGSYGYTF.

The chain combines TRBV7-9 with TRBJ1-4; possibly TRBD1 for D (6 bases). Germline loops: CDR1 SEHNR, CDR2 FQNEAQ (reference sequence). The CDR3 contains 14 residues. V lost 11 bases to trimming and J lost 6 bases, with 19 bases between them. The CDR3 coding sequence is TGTGCCGTCAGTGACAGGATTGGGGATGAAAAACTGTTTTTT. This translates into CAVSDRIGDEKLFF.

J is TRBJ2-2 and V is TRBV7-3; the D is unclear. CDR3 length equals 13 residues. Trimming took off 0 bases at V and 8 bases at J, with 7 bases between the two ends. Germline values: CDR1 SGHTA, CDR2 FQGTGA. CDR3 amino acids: CASSLTPGGELFF. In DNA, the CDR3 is TGTGCCAGCAGCTTAACCCCCGGGGGGGAGCTGTTTTTT.

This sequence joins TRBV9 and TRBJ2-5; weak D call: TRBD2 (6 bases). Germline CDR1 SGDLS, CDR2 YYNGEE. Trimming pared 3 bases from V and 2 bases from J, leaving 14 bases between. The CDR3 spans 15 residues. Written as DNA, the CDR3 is TGTGCCAGCAGCGCAGGGACTCTCGATCAAGAGACCCAGTACTTC. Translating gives CASSAGTLDQETQYF.

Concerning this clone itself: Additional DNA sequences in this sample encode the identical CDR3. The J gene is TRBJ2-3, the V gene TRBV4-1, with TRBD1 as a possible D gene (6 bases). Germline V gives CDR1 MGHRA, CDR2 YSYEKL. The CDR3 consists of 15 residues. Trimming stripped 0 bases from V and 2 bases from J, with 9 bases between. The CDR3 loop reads CASSQDGDTTDTQYF. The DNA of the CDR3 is TGCGCCAGCAGCCAAGATGGGGACACCACAGATACGCAGTATTTT.

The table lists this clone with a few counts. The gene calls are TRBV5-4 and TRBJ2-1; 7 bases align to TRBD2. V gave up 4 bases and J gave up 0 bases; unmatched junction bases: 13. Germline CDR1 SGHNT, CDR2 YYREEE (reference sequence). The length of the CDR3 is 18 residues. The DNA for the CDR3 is TGTGCCAGCAGCGGGGGGGGTCGACCCGAGAGCTCCTACAATGAGCAGTTCTTC. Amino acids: CASSGGGRPESSYNEQFF.